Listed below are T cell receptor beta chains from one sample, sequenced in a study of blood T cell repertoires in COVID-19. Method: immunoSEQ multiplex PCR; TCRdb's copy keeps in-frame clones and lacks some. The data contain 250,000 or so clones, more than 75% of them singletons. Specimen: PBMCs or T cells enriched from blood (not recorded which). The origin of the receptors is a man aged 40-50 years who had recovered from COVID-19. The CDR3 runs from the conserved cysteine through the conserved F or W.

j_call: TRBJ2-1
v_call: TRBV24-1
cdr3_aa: CATSEFDDRGHEQFF

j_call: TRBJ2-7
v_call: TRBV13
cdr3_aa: CASSFRLAMTYEQYF

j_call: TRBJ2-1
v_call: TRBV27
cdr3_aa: CASTLGRGYNEQFF

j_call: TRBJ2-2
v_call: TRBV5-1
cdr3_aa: CASSLDVAGNTGELFF

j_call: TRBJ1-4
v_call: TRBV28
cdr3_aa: CASSSLTTQGGEKLFF

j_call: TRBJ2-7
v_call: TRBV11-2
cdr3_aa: CASSTGFSSYEQYF

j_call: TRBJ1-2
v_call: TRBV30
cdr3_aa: CAWSNSPQGNYGYTF

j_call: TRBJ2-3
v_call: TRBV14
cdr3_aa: CASSPRTPDTQYF

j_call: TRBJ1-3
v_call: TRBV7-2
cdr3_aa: CASSSAGQRNTIYF

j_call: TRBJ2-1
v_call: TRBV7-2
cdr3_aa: CASSSDLAGGYNEQFF

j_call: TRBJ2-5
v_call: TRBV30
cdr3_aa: CAWSVRRVETQYF

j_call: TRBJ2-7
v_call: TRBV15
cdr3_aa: CATSLALGQGYEQYF

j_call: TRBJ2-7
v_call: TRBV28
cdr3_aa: CASSSSGQGARDEQYF

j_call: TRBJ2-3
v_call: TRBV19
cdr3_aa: CASSLGTSGGSRTDTQYF

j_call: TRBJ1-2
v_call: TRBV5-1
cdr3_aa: CASSLGQGAGVSTGYTF

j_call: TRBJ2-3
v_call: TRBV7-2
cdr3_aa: CASPPSGLAGGSGADTQYF

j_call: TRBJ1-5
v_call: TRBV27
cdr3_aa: CASSPNPDRPSRQPQHF

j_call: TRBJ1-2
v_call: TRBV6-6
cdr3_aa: CASSPTGNYGYTF

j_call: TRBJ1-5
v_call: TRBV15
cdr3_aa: CATSRQYSNQPQHF

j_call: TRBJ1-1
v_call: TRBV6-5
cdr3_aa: CASSLADTTTRAFF

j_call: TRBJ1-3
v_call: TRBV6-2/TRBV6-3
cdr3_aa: CASSYVSSGNTIYF

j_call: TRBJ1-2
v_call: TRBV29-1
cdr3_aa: CSVGAADGYTF

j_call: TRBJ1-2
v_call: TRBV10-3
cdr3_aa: CAISGVTGDPLANYGYTF

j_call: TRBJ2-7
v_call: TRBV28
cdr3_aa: CASSLLTSGPAYEQYF

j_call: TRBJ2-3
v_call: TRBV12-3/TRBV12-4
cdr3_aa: CASSSKDTQYF

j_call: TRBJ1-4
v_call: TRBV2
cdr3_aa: CASSFEAINEKLFF

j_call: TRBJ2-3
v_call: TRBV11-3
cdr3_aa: CASSRPGLNTDTQYF

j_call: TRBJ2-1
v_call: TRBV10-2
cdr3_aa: CATRAGGIEQFF

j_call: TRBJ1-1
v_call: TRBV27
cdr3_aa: CASSLMREAEAFF

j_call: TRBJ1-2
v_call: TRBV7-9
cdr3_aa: CASSLVGDRNYGYTF

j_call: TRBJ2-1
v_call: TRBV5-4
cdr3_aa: CASSFDSGRDEQFF

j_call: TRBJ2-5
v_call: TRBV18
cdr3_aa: CASSPGGEETQYF

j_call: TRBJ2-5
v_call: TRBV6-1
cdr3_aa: CASSDGAVNQETQYF

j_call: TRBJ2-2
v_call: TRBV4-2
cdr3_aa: CASSQDAGADTGELFF

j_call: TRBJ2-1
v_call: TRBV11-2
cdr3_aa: CASSSPRTSGNEQFF

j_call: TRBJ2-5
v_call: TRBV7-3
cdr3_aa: CASSSGLAVNQETQYF

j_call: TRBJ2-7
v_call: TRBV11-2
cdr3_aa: CASSVLSTSGGSSYEQYF

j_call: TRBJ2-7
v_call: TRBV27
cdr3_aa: CASSLLVLGGPYEQYF

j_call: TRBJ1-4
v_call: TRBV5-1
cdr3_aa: CASSKTGATNEKLFF

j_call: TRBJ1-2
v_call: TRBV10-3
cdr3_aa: CAISADSSNDGYTF

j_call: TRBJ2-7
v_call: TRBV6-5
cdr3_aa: CASSPGGRGYEQYF

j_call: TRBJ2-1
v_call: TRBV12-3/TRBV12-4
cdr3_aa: CASRLSGQGFF

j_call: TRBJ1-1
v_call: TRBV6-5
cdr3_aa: CASSPNRGTTEAFF

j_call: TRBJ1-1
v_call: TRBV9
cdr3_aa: CASSDWTGADTEAFF

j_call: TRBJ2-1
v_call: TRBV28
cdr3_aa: CASSLSGTGGLALREQFF